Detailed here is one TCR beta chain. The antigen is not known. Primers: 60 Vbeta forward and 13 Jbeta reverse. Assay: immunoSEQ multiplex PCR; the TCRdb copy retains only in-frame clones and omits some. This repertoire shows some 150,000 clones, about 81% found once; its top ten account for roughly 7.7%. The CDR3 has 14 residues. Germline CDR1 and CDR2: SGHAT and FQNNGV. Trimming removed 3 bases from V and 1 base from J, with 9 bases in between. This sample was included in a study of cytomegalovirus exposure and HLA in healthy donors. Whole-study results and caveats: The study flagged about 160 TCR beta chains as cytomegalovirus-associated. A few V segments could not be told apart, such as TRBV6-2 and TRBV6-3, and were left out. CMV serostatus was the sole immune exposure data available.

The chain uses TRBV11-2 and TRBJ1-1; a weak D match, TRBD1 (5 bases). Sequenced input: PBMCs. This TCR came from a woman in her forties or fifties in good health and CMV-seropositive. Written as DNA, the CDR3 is TGTGCCAGCAGCTTGGGGCCCAGGAACACTGAAGCTTTCTTT. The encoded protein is CASSLGPRNTEAFF.